This TCR beta chain was sequenced during a study of blood T cell repertoires in COVID-19. Turning to the study itself: COVID-19 samples collected from the United States, Italy and Spain covered acute and convalescent phases.

The method was immunoSEQ multiplex PCR; TCRdb's version includes in-frame clones alone and lacks a portion of them. The table records around 70,000 clones, roughly 82% of them present only once. The CDR3 contains 17 residues. CDR1 is LGHNT, CDR2 FRNRAP, per germline. V lost 6 bases to trimming and J lost 7 bases; unmatched junction nucleotides: 11. This chain connects TRBV12-5 to TRBJ2-1; 14 positions match TRBD2. This receptor was taken from a man aged 55 to 69 with acute or convalescent COVID-19. The specimen sequenced was peripheral blood. The CDR3 spells CASGSTSGGGPRNEQFF. The CDR3 DNA sequence: TGTGCTAGTGGCTCGACTAGCGGGGGGGGCCCGAGAAATGAGCAGTTCTTC.